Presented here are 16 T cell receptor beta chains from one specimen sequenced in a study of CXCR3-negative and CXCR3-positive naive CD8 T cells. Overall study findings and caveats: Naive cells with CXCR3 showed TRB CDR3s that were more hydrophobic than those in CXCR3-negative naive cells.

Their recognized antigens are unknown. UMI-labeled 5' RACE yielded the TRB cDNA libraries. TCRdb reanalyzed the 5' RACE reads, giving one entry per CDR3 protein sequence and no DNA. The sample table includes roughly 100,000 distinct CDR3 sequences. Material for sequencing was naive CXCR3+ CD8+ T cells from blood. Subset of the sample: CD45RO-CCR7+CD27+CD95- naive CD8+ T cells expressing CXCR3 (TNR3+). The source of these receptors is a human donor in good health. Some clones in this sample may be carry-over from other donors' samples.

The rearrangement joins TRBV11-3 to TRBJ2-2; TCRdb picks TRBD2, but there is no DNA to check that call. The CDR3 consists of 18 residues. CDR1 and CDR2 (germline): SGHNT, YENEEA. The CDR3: CASSSLPSGGPSGGELFF.

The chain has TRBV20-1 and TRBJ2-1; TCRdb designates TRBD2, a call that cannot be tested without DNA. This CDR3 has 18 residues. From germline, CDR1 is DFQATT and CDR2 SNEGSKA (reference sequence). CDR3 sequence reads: CSGSALAGVKVATNEQFF.

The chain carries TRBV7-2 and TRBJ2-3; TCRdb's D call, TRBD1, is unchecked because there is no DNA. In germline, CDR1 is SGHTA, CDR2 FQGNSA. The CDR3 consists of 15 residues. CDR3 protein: CASSLDPDNTDTQYF.

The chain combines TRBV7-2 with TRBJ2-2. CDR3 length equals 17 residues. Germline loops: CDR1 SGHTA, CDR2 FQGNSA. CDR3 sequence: CASSLVASGAGTGELFF.

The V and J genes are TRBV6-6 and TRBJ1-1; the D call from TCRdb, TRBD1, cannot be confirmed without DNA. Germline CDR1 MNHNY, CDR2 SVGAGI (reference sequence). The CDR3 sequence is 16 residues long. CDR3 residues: CASSYSPGQTNTEAFF.

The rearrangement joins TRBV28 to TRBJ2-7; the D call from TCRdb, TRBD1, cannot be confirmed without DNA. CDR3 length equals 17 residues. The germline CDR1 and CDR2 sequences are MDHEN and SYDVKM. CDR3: CASSRLGDRGPLYEQYF.

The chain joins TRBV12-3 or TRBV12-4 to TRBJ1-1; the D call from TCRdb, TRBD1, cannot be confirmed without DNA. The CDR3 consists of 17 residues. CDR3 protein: CASRLDLGQLENTEAFF.

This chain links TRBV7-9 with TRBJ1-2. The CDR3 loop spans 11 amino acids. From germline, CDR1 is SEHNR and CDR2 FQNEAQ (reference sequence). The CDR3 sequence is CASSLAEDYTF.

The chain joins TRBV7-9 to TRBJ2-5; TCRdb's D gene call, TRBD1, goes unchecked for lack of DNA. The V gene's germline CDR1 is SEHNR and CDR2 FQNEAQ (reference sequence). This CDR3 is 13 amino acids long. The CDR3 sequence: CASSPGGAQTQYF. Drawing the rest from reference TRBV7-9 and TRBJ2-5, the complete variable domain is DTGVSQNPRHKITKRGQNVTFRCDPISEHNRLYWYRQTLGQGPEFLTYFQNEAQLEKSRLLSDRFSAERPKGSFSTLEIQRTEQGDSAMYLCASSPGGAQTQYFGPGTRLLVL.

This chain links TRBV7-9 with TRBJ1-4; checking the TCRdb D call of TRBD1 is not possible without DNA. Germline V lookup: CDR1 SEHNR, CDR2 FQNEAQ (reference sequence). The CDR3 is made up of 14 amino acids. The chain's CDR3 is CASSSWTEPEKLFF. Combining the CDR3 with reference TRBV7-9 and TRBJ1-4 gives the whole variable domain DTGVSQNPRHKITKRGQNVTFRCDPISEHNRLYWYRQTLGQGPEFLTYFQNEAQLEKSRLLSDRFSAERPKGSFSTLEIQRTEQGDSAMYLCASSSWTEPEKLFFGSGTQLSVL.

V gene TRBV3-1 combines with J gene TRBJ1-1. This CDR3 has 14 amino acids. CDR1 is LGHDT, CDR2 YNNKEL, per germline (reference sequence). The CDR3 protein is CASSPRTVNTEAFF.

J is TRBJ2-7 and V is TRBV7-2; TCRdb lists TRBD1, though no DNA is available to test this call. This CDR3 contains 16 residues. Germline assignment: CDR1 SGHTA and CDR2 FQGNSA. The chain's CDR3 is CASSSPFRGTLYEQYF.

CDR3 sequence reads: CASSFGTSGGLNEQFF. The chain employs TRBV5-6 and TRBJ2-1; TCRdb's D call, TRBD2, is unchecked because there is no DNA. The germline gives CDR1 SGHDT, CDR2 YYEEEE. The CDR3 runs to 16 residues.

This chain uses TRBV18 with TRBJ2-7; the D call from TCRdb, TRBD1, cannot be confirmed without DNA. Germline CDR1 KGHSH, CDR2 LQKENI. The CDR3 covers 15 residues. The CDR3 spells CASSSGGADPYEQYF.

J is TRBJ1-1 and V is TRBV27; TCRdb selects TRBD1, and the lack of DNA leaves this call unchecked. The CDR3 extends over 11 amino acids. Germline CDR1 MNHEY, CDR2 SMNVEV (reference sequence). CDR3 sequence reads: CASYGGTEAFF.

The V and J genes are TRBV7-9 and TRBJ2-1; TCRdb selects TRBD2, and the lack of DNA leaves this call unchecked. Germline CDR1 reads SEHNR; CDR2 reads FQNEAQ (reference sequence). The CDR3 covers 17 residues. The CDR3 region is CASSSSRGTQRPNEQFF.